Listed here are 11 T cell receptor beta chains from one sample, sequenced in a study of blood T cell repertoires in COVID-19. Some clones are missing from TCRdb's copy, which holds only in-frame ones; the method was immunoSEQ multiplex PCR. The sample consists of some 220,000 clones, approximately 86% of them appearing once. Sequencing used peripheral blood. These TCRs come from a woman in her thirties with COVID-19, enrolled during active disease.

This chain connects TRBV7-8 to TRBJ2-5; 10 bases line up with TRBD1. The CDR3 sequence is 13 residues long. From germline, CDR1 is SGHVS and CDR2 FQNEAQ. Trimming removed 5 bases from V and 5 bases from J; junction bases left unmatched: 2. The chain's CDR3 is CASSRTGGETQYF. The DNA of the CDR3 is TGTGCCAGCAGCAGGACAGGGGGGGAGACCCAGTACTTC.

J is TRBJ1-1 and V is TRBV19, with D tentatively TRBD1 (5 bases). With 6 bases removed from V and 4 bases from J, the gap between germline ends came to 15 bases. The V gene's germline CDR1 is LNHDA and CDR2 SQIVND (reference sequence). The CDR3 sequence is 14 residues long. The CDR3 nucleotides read TGTGCCAGTAGAGGGGCGGGGTTGGGCACTGAAGCTTTCTTT. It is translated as CASRGAGLGTEAFF.

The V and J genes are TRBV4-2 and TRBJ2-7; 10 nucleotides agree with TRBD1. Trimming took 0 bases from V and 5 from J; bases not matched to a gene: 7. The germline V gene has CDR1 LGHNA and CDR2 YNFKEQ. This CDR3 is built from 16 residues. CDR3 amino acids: CASSQETTGGYDEQYF. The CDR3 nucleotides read TGTGCCAGCAGCCAAGAAACGACAGGGGGCTACGACGAGCAGTACTTC.

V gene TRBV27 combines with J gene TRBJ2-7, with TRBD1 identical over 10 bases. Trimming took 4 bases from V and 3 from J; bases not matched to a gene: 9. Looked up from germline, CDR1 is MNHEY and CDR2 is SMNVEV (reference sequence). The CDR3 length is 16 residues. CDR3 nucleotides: TGTGCCAGCAGTTCACCGGGACAGGGGAGGATCTACGAGCAGTACTTC. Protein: CASSSPGQGRIYEQYF.

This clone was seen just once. The CDR3, as DNA: TGTGCCAGCAGCCAGGGCGGGGACTCCTACAATGAGCAGTTCTTC. Translating it yields CASSQGGDSYNEQFF. This chain uses TRBV3-1 (or the pseudogene TRBV3-2) with TRBJ2-1; D possibly corresponds to TRBD2 (6 bases). This CDR3 has 15 amino acids. CDR1 is LGHDT, CDR2 YNNKEL, per germline (reference sequence). The V end was cut by 3 bases, the J end by 0 bases, with 9 bases between.

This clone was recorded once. The CDR3 DNA sequence: TGTGCCTGGAGTATGGATTGGGGGGGTGCCACAGATACGCAGTATTTT. This sequence encodes CAWSMDWGGATDTQYF. The V call is TRBV30, the J call TRBJ2-3; 7 bases align to TRBD2. Germline V lookup: CDR1 GTSNPN, CDR2 SVGIG (reference sequence). The CDR3 covers 16 residues. After removal of 2 bases from V and 2 bases from J, the junction contained 10 bases not matched to a gene.

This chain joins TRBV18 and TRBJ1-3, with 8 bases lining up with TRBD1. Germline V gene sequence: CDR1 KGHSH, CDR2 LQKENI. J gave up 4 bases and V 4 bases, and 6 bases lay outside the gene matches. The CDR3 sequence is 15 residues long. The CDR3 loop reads CASSLQQGAGNTIYF. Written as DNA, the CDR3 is TGTGCCAGCTCACTACAGCAGGGGGCCGGAAACACCATATATTTT.

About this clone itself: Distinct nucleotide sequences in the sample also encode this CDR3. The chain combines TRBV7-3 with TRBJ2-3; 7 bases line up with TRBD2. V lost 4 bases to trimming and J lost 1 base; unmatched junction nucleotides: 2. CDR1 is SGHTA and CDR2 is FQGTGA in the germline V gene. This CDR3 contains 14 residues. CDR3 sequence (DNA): TGTGCCAGCAGCTCCAGCGGGGGCACAGATACGCAGTATTTT. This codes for CASSSSGGTDTQYF.

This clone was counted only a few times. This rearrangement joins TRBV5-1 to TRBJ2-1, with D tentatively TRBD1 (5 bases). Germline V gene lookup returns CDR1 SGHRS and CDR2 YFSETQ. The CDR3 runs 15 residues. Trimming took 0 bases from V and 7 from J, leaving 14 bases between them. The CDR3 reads CASSLDRGAGNEQFF. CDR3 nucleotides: TGCGCCAGCAGCTTGGATAGGGGCGCCGGGAATGAGCAGTTCTTC.

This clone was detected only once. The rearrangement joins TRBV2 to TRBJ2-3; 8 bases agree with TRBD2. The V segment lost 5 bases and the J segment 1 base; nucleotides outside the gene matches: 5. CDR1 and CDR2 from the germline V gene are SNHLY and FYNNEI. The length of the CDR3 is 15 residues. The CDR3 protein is CASSQGLGGTDTQYF. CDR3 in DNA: TGTGCCAGCAGTCAGGGACTAGGGGGCACAGATACGCAGTATTTT.

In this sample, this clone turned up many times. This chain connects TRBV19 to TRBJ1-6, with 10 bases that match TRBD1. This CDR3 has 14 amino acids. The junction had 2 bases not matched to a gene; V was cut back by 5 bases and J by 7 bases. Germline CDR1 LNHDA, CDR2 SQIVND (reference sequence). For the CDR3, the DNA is TGTGCCAGTAGTGGGACAGGGGAAAATTCACCCCTCCACTTT. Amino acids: CASSGTGENSPLHF.